This TCR beta chain was retrieved from a study of T-cell reconstitution after alpha-beta-depleted transplantation in children. Using unique molecular identifiers, the investigators prepared the TCRbeta library. MiXCR, applied by TCRdb to the PCR reads, yields one record per CDR3 protein. The sample holds approximately 240,000 distinct CDR3 sequences; roughly 10% are singletons and the top ten take 28%. There are 13 residues in the CDR3. In germline, CDR1 is ENHRY, CDR2 SYGVKD. Between the trimmed V and J ends, which lost 0 bases and 1 base, there was a span of 3 bases. This clonotype was picked up many times.

Source: PBMCs, taken before TCRalphabeta/CD19-depleted stem cell transplant. The chain uses TRBV10-3 and TRBJ1-1; unclear D gene. The receptor was derived from a child younger than two with acute myeloid leukemia, due to receive a stem cell transplant. For the CDR3, the DNA is TGTGCCATCAGTGAGTCAGGGAACACTGAAGCTTTCTTT. Translation: CAISESGNTEAFF.